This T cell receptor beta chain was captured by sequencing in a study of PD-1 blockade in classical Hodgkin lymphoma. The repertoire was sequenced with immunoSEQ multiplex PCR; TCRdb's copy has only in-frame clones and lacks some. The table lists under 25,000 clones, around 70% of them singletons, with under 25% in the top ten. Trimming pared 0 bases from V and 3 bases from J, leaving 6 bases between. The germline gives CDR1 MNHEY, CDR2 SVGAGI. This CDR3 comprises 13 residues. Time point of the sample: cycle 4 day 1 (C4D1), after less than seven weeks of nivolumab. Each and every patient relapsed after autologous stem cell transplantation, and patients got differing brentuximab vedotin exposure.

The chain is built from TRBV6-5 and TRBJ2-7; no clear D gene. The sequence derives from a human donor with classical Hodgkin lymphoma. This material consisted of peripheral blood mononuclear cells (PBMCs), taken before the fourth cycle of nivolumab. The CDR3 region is CASSYSSSYEQYF. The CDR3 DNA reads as TGTGCCAGCAGTTACTCGAGTAGCTACGAGCAGTACTTC.